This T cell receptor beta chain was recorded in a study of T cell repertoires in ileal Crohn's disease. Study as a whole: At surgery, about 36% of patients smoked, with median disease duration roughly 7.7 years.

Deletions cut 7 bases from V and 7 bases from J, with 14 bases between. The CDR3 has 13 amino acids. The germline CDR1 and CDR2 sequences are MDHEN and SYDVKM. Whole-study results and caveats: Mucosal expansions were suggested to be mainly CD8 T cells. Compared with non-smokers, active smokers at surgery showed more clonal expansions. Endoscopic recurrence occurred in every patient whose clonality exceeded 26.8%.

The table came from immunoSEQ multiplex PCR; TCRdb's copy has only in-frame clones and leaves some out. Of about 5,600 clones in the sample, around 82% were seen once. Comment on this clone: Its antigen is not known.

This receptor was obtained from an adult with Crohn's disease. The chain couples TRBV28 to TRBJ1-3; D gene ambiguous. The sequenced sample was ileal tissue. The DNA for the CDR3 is TGTGCCAGCAACGGGGAGTTGGGTAACACCATATATTTT. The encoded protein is CASNGELGNTIYF.